This T cell receptor (beta chain) is drawn from a study of CD8 T cells in ankylosing spondylitis. TCRdb passed the 5' RACE reads through MiXCR, listing each CDR3 protein once. The sample includes nearly 250,000 distinct CDR3 sequences, roughly 32% of them seen just once. V lost 9 bases, J lost 0 bases, and 18 bases lay in between. Germline assignment: CDR1 SGHTA and CDR2 FQGNSA. The CDR3 sequence is 17 residues long. This clonotype turned up a few times. The sequence was collected from a male donor with ankylosing spondylitis or in good health (not recorded which). Sequenced input: blood, either unsorted or a sorted T cell fraction (not recorded which). The rearrangement joins TRBV7-2 to TRBJ2-6, with a tentative D call TRBD1 (5 bases). Written as DNA, the CDR3 is TGTGCCAGACCAACAGGCCGACGTATCTCTGGGGCCAACGTCCTGACTTTC. Translating gives CARPTGRRISGANVLTF.